Described below is a single T cell receptor (beta chain) sequence and its context. Method: immunoSEQ multiplex PCR; TCRdb's copy keeps in-frame clones and lacks some. Of some 490,000 clones listed, approximately 86% are singletons. This sample was taken from a study of blood T cell repertoires in COVID-19. CDR1 is SGHDN, CDR2 FVKESK, per germline. CDR3 length equals 15 residues. Trimming left V 1 base short and J 1 base short, with 10 bases between. The material sequenced was PBMCs or T cells enriched from blood (not recorded which). This TCR came from an older woman who had recovered from COVID-19. V is TRBV14 and J is TRBJ1-2; D is possibly TRBD1 (6 bases). CDR3 DNA: TGTGCCAGCAGCCAAGGTGCAGGGGTTAACTATGGCTACACCTTC. Translated: CASSQGAGVNYGYTF.